These T cell receptor beta chains were read from a single sample in a study of identical twins. Each CDR3 protein gets one entry after TCRdb re-called the 5' RACE reads with MiXCR. The sample gives fewer than 250,000 distinct CDR3 sequences, about 7.5% of which show up once; around 1.8% is in the top ten. These data also featured in a second study, about yellow fever vaccine responses in identical twins.

The specimen sequenced was memory (CD45RO+) T cells sorted from blood. The receptors come from a woman aged 18-35 years in good health. Each CDR3 is given with its conserved first and last residue. Fields, in order: V gene, clone size, J gene, CDR3 length, D gene, CDR3 DNA, CDR3 protein. A D gene is named only where the DNA matches it firmly. Some rows have no size entry. The others give once, few or many, or a class for an expanded clone.

V gene: TRBV6-2/TRBV6-3; clone size: NA; J gene: TRBJ2-3; CDR3 length: 15; D gene: TRBD2; CDR3 DNA: TGTGCCAGCAGACCCGGGACTAGAGAGGTGGGTGCGCAGTATTTT; CDR3 protein: CASRPGTREVGAQYF
V gene: TRBV28; clone size: few; J gene: TRBJ2-7; CDR3 length: 13; D gene: NA; CDR3 DNA: TGTGCCAGCAGTTCCTCGCCGGTTGGGGAGCAGTACTTC; CDR3 protein: CASSSSPVGEQYF
V gene: TRBV5-1; clone size: NA; J gene: TRBJ2-3; CDR3 length: 15; D gene: NA; CDR3 DNA: TGCGCCAGCAGCCGGGCAACGCCCAGCACAGATACGCAGTATTTT; CDR3 protein: CASSRATPSTDTQYF
V gene: TRBV4-1; clone size: many; J gene: TRBJ1-5; CDR3 length: 16; D gene: NA; CDR3 DNA: TGCGCCAGCAGCCAAGAGCCGGGCGTGAGCAATCAGCCCCAGCATTTT; CDR3 protein: CASSQEPGVSNQPQHF
V gene: TRBV3-1; clone size: many; J gene: TRBJ2-1; CDR3 length: 16; D gene: TRBD1; CDR3 DNA: TGTGCCAGCAGCCAGGAAAGACAGGGGGCGCGGGGCGAGCAGTTCTTC; CDR3 protein: CASSQERQGARGEQFF
V gene: TRBV18; clone size: few; J gene: TRBJ2-3; CDR3 length: 16; D gene: NA; CDR3 DNA: TGTGCCAGCTCCCCTCGAGGGGCTACCGACACAGATACGCAGTATTTT; CDR3 protein: CASSPRGATDTDTQYF
V gene: TRBV20-1; clone size: many; J gene: TRBJ2-5; CDR3 length: 17; D gene: NA; CDR3 DNA: TGCAGTGCTACTTCCCTTAAGGTCAGCCGCACCCAAGAGACCCAGTACTTC; CDR3 protein: CSATSLKVSRTQETQYF
V gene: TRBV13; clone size: many; J gene: TRBJ2-5; CDR3 length: 15; D gene: NA; CDR3 DNA: TGTGCCAGCAGCTTAGTTGGGGGGCCCGGGGAGACCCAGTACTTC; CDR3 protein: CASSLVGGPGETQYF
V gene: TRBV7-8; clone size: few; J gene: TRBJ1-4; CDR3 length: 14; D gene: NA; CDR3 DNA: TGTGCCAGCAGCTTTTCCGGAGGGAATGAAAAACTGTTTTTT; CDR3 protein: CASSFSGGNEKLFF
V gene: TRBV29-1; clone size: many; J gene: TRBJ2-4; CDR3 length: 16; D gene: TRBD2; CDR3 DNA: TGCAGCGTTGAATTTTTTAGCGGGATAGCCAAAAACATTCAGTACTTC; CDR3 protein: CSVEFFSGIAKNIQYF
V gene: TRBV21-1; clone size: many; J gene: TRBJ2-7; CDR3 length: 15; D gene: NA; CDR3 DNA: TGTGCCAGCAGCAAAGGGGCCCCGCACTCCTACGAGCAGTACTTC; CDR3 protein: CASSKGAPHSYEQYF
V gene: TRBV20-1; clone size: many; J gene: TRBJ2-1; CDR3 length: 11; D gene: NA; CDR3 DNA: TGCAGCAGACAAAAAAGCAATGAGCAGTTCTTC; CDR3 protein: CSRQKSNEQFF
V gene: TRBV5-1; clone size: NA; J gene: TRBJ2-7; CDR3 length: 16; D gene: TRBD1; CDR3 DNA: TGCGCCAGCAGCTGGGGACAGCAAGCCGACTCCTACGAGCAGTACTTC; CDR3 protein: CASSWGQQADSYEQYF
V gene: TRBV5-1; clone size: many; J gene: TRBJ2-3; CDR3 length: 15; D gene: NA; CDR3 DNA: TGTGCCAGCAGTTTAGTTGGCGGGAGCACAGATACGCAGTATTTT; CDR3 protein: CASSLVGGSTDTQYF
V gene: TRBV7-9; clone size: many; J gene: TRBJ2-1; CDR3 length: 17; D gene: TRBD1; CDR3 DNA: TGTGCCAGCAGCGTTCAGAAAACAGGGGGCATTGTCAATGAGCAGTTCTTC; CDR3 protein: CASSVQKTGGIVNEQFF
V gene: TRBV4-2; clone size: NA; J gene: TRBJ2-2; CDR3 length: 16; D gene: TRBD2; CDR3 DNA: TGTGCCAGCAGGATGGCCGGGACTACGAACACCGGGGAGCTGTTTTTT; CDR3 protein: CASRMAGTTNTGELFF
V gene: TRBV7-2; clone size: NA; J gene: TRBJ1-5; CDR3 length: 14; D gene: NA; CDR3 DNA: TGTGCCAGCAGCTTAGGAGGGGAAAGGCAGCCCCAGCATTTT; CDR3 protein: CASSLGGERQPQHF
V gene: TRBV20-1; clone size: many; J gene: TRBJ2-2; CDR3 length: 16; D gene: TRBD2; CDR3 DNA: TGCAGTGCAAGCTCTAGCGGGAGGCCAAACACCGGGGAGCTGTTTTTT; CDR3 protein: CSASSSGRPNTGELFF
V gene: TRBV15; clone size: NA; J gene: TRBJ2-2; CDR3 length: 14; D gene: NA; CDR3 DNA: TGTGCCACCAGGACGGAGGTGGGGACCGGGGAGCTGTTTTTT; CDR3 protein: CATRTEVGTGELFF
V gene: TRBV5-1; clone size: few; J gene: TRBJ1-1; CDR3 length: 16; D gene: NA; CDR3 DNA: TGCGCCAGCAGCTTGAGTCTCTCCCTAGCGAGGACTGAAGCTTTCTTT; CDR3 protein: CASSLSLSLARTEAFF
V gene: TRBV29-1; clone size: many; J gene: TRBJ1-4; CDR3 length: 12; D gene: NA; CDR3 DNA: TGCAGCGTTGCCGGCCAGAATGAAAAACTGTTTTTT; CDR3 protein: CSVAGQNEKLFF
V gene: TRBV30; clone size: few; J gene: TRBJ2-3; CDR3 length: 12; D gene: NA; CDR3 DNA: TGTGCCTGGAGTCCTTACGGGGATACGCAGTATTTT; CDR3 protein: CAWSPYGDTQYF
V gene: TRBV20-1; clone size: few; J gene: TRBJ1-4; CDR3 length: 15; D gene: NA; CDR3 DNA: TGCAGTGCTAGAGATGTCCGACAGGATACTGAAAAACTGTTTTTT; CDR3 protein: CSARDVRQDTEKLFF